One and the same sample provided the 23 T cell receptor beta chains below, sequenced in a study of neurological immune-mediated disorders. Using its own MiXCR run on the 5' RACE reads, TCRdb lists one record per CDR3 protein. Counted here are approximately 16,000 distinct CDR3 sequences, about a fifth occurring once; the ten biggest clones make up more than 20%. What was sequenced was PBMCs. The receptors derive from a man between 45 and 60 years old in good health.

Many counts were recorded for this clonotype. The chain couples TRBV11-1 to TRBJ2-1; D perhaps matches TRBD1 (6 bases). V lost 0 bases and J lost 8, with 8 bases in between. This CDR3 has 13 residues. The germline gives CDR1 SGHAT, CDR2 FQDESV (reference sequence). The CDR3 DNA follows: TGTGCCAGCAGCTTAGCGGGGGCGTATGAGCAGTTCTTC. As protein: CASSLAGAYEQFF.

There are many counts of this clonotype. The rearrangement links TRBV7-3 to TRBJ2-3; 8 nucleotides match TRBD1. The V segment lost 5 bases and the J segment 1 base; nucleotides outside the gene matches: 2. The CDR3 runs 14 residues. CDR1 and CDR2 (germline): SGHTA, FQGTGA. Here the CDR3 DNA reads TGTGCCAGCAGCCAGACAGGGGGCACAGATACGCAGTATTTT. Encoded protein: CASSQTGGTDTQYF.

This clonotype was seen many times. V and J are TRBV20-1 and TRBJ2-7; 7 bases map to TRBD2. Per the germline V gene, CDR1 is DFQATT and CDR2 is SNEGSKA (reference sequence). The CDR3 contains 15 residues. J lost 0 bases, V lost 5 bases, and 10 bases had no gene match. CDR3 nucleotide sequence: TGCAGTGCTCTGAGACTAGCCGACAACTCCTACGAGCAGTACTTC. This encodes CSALRLADNSYEQYF.

This clonotype was recorded at least ten times. The rearrangement joins TRBV7-2 to TRBJ2-1; the match to TRBD2 covers 13 bases. The germline CDR1 and CDR2 sequences are SGHTA and FQGNSA. With 3 bases clipped from V and 4 bases from J, the junction kept 18 bases outside the gene matches. The CDR3 runs 21 residues. This CDR3 reads CASSFPAGGGRTSGSYNEQFF. The CDR3 region has the DNA TGTGCCAGCAGCTTTCCCGCGGGGGGTGGCCGGACTAGCGGGAGTTACAATGAGCAGTTCTTC.

This clonotype came up many times. DNA for the CDR3: TGTGCCAGCAGTCTCGAACAGGGCTCGACCCAGTACTTC. This sequence encodes CASSLEQGSTQYF. This chain links TRBV27 with TRBJ2-5, with D maybe TRBD1 (6 bases). This CDR3 has 13 residues. Germline loops: CDR1 MNHEY, CDR2 SMNVEV (reference sequence). Deletions cut 5 bases from V and 7 bases from J, with 14 bases between.

This clonotype was seen many times. This chain joins TRBV20-1 and TRBJ2-7, with D perhaps matching TRBD1 or TRBD2 (5 bases each). Trimming took off 6 bases at V and 1 base at J, with 22 bases between the two ends. Germline CDR1 DFQATT, CDR2 SNEGSKA (reference sequence). CDR3 size: 16 residues. The CDR3: CSANLGQQRLSYEQYF. The CDR3 DNA is TGCAGTGCCAATTTGGGGCAGCAGCGGTTGTCCTACGAGCAGTACTTC.

This clonotype is classed as medium-sized. V usage is TRBV29-1 and J usage is TRBJ2-1, with D unclear. This CDR3 contains 14 residues. Per the germline V gene, CDR1 is SQVTM and CDR2 is ANQGSEA. V lost 7 bases and J lost 0, with 13 bases in between. CDR3 sequence: CSGNSEDSYNEQFF. The CDR3 DNA reads as TGCAGCGGAAACAGCGAAGACTCCTACAATGAGCAGTTCTTC.

This clonotype was found many times. The chain uses TRBV5-1 and TRBJ2-7, with D unclear. V shed 3 bases and J shed 3 bases, with 16 bases lying between them. Germline V lookup: CDR1 SGHRS, CDR2 YFSETQ. The CDR3 has 15 amino acids. CDR3 sequence reads: CASSSRWKISYEQYF. The CDR3 nucleotides are TGCGCCAGCAGCTCAAGATGGAAAATTAGCTACGAGCAGTACTTC.

This clonotype was seen many times. The V and J genes are TRBV14 and TRBJ2-1; D ambiguous. Germline CDR1 and CDR2: SGHDN and FVKESK. This CDR3 spans 12 amino acids. V was shortened by 4 bases and J by 14 bases, with 15 bases between the two germline ends. The CDR3 DNA reads as TGTGCCAGCAGCCTCGGACGAAATGTGGAGTTCTTC. The encoded protein is CASSLGRNVEFF.

Ten or more counts support this clonotype. V and J are TRBV12-3 or TRBV12-4 and TRBJ2-2, with 8 bases matching TRBD1. This CDR3 spans 15 amino acids. With 1 base clipped from V and 8 bases from J, the junction kept 6 bases outside the gene matches. CDR3 DNA: TGTGCCAGCAGTTTAGGAGACAGGGGCATTGGGGAGCTGTTTTTT. It yields the protein CASSLGDRGIGELFF.

This clonotype was observed at least ten times. The rearrangement joins TRBV20-1 to TRBJ2-4; the match to TRBD2 covers 13 bases. The V segment lost 3 bases and the J segment 7 bases; nucleotides outside the gene matches: 6. From germline, CDR1 is DFQATT and CDR2 SNEGSKA (reference sequence). The CDR3 is 15 amino acids. In DNA, the CDR3 is TGCAGTGCTAGGCGACTAGCGGGAGGAGCTAACATTCAGTACTTC. Protein product: CSARRLAGGANIQYF.

The sample holds a few counts of this clonotype. The chain has TRBV10-1 and TRBJ1-5; D gene uncertain. Per germline, CDR1 WNHNN and CDR2 SYGVQD (reference sequence). The CDR3 has 14 residues. Trimming shortened V by 6 bases and J by 0 bases, and 9 bases separated the two germline ends. The DNA of the CDR3 is TGCGCCAGCAGCTCTTCCTATAGCAATCAGCCCCAGCATTTT. It encodes CASSSSYSNQPQHF.

CDR3 coding DNA: TGTGCCAGCAGCCCCGTTGTAAGCCGCCCCTACGAGCAGTACTTC. Amino acid sequence: CASSPVVSRPYEQYF. The gene calls are TRBV7-9 and TRBJ2-7; D remains ambiguous. The CDR3 sequence is 15 residues long. The ends were cut back, 5 bases at V and 2 bases at J, with 16 bases in the middle. Germline loops: CDR1 SEHNR, CDR2 FQNEAQ (reference sequence).

The chain employs TRBV29-1 and TRBJ2-1; 7 positions match TRBD2. The CDR3 loop spans 15 amino acids. With 4 bases clipped from V and 0 bases from J, the junction kept 6 bases outside the gene matches. Germline V gene lookup returns CDR1 SQVTM and CDR2 ANQGSEA. The CDR3: CSVAVGGSSYNEQFF. As DNA, the CDR3 is TGCAGCGTTGCGGTGGGCGGGAGCTCCTACAATGAGCAGTTCTTC.

This clonotype was observed many times. This chain connects TRBV29-1 to TRBJ2-2; D is possibly TRBD1 (6 bases). Germline V gene data show CDR1 as SQVTM and CDR2 as ANQGSEA. The V gene lost 5 bases and the J gene lost 7 bases, with 11 bases spanning the gap. The CDR3 length is 12 residues. The CDR3 DNA reads as TGCAGCGTTTCAGGGGCGGGCGGGGAGCTGTTTTTT. It translates to CSVSGAGGELFF.

The V and J genes are TRBV6-6 and TRBJ2-7; 10 bases align to TRBD2. This CDR3 is 15 amino acids long. The V gene end was trimmed by 6 bases and the J gene end by 2 bases; junction bases not matched to a gene: 7. Germline V gene lookup returns CDR1 MNHNY and CDR2 SVGAGI (reference sequence). Written as DNA, the CDR3 is TGTGCCAGCAGCCCGAGCGGGAGGGGCACCTACGAGCAGTACTTC. It translates to CASSPSGRGTYEQYF.

This clonotype was seen at least ten times. The chain carries TRBV20-1 and TRBJ2-3; 11 nucleotides line up with TRBD2. The CDR3 contains 15 residues. The V gene's germline CDR1 is DFQATT and CDR2 SNEGSKA (reference sequence). The junction had 9 bases not matched to a gene; V was cut back by 6 bases and J by 4 bases. CDR3 sequence: CSARTSGSYSDTQYF. In nucleotides, the CDR3 is TGCAGTGCCCGAACTAGCGGGAGTTATTCAGATACGCAGTATTTT.

For this clonotype: The CDR3 does not close with the conserved phenylalanine or tryptophan, likely indicating a read error. The chain uses TRBV7-2 and TRBJ1-2; no clear D. Per the germline V gene, CDR1 is SGHTA and CDR2 is FQGNSA. V lost 1 base to trimming and J lost 1 base, with 10 bases between them. This CDR3 is built from 15 residues. CDR3 bases: TGTGCCAGCAGCTTAGAGGCGGTGCGTAACTATGGCTACACCTTA. It specifies CASSLEAVRNYGYTL.

This clonotype has at least ten counts. This chain uses TRBV20-1 with TRBJ1-5, with D possibly TRBD1 on 5 matching bases. CDR3 length equals 14 residues. Germline CDR1 DFQATT, CDR2 SNEGSKA (reference sequence). V was shortened by 4 bases and J by 2 bases, with 12 bases between the two germline ends. CDR3 sequence: CSAIAGNGNQPQHF. As DNA, the CDR3 is TGCAGTGCTATCGCAGGGAACGGCAATCAGCCCCAGCATTTT.

The genes are TRBV20-1 and TRBJ2-1; 11 bases agree with TRBD2. The CDR3 covers 14 residues. V lost 0 bases, J lost 7 bases, and 2 bases stayed unmatched. Germline V gene data show CDR1 as DFQATT and CDR2 as SNEGSKA (reference sequence). CDR3 loop: CSARELAGVNEQFF. The CDR3, as DNA: TGCAGTGCTAGAGAACTAGCGGGAGTTAATGAGCAGTTCTTC.

For this clonotype: With a much larger clone just one base away, this may be a read error. The CDR3 sequence: CASSLGTRGSNEQFF. The CDR3 DNA reads as TGTGCCAGCAGCTTAGGGACTAGGGGCTCTAATGAGCAGTTCTTC. V gene TRBV7-3 combines with J gene TRBJ2-1, with TRBD2 identical over 8 bases. The CDR3 extends over 15 amino acids. The V and J ends lost 2 bases and 7 bases, in that order; junction bases with no gene match: 7. Germline V gives CDR1 SGHTA, CDR2 FQGTGA.

This clonotype was counted ten times or more. This rearrangement joins TRBV5-1 to TRBJ2-2; 10 positions agree with TRBD2. Germline V gene sequence: CDR1 SGHRS, CDR2 YFSETQ. The CDR3 length is 16 residues. Trimming removed 1 base from V and 5 bases from J; junction bases left unmatched: 5. The CDR3 reads CASSLRLAGDTGELFF. The CDR3 coding sequence is TGCGCCAGCAGCTTGCGGCTAGCGGGAGATACCGGGGAGCTGTTTTTT.

The chain links TRBV20-1 to TRBJ1-2; no reliable D call. The CDR3 is 14 amino acids. Deletions cut 5 bases from V and 0 bases from J, with 13 bases between. Per germline, CDR1 DFQATT and CDR2 SNEGSKA (reference sequence). The CDR3 is CSASSWPANYGYTF. The DNA for the CDR3 is TGCAGTGCTTCCTCCTGGCCAGCTAACTATGGCTACACCTTC.